What follows are 14 T cell receptor beta chains derived from one specimen sequenced in a study of T cell changes during pregnancy in multiple sclerosis. Using immunoSEQ multiplex PCR, the repertoire was profiled, and TCRdb retains in-frame clones only, with some absent. This table has fewer than 40,000 clones, more than 70% appearing once. This specimen consisted of CD8+ T cells from peripheral blood mononuclear cells, obtained in the first trimester of pregnancy. The receptors stem from a female donor with multiple sclerosis, enrolled in a pregnancy study.

This chain connects TRBV2 to TRBJ2-7; 9 bases match TRBD1. Trimming cost V 3 bases and J 4 bases; bases outside gene matches: 7. Germline loops: CDR1 SNHLY, CDR2 FYNNEI. The CDR3 covers 15 residues. The DNA for the CDR3 is TGTGCCAGCAGTGACCCCTCGGGACAGGGTTACGAGCAGTACTTC. It specifies CASSDPSGQGYEQYF.

This chain connects TRBV7-9 to TRBJ2-7; the match to TRBD1 covers 7 bases. CDR1 and CDR2 (germline): SEHNR, FQNEAQ (reference sequence). The junction had 11 bases not matched to a gene; V was cut back by 6 bases and J by 3 bases. This CDR3 spans 15 amino acids. CDR3 protein: CASRSTGELSYEQYF. The CDR3 DNA reads TGTGCCAGCAGGAGCACAGGGGAATTGAGCTACGAGCAGTACTTC.

The gene calls are TRBV18 and TRBJ2-7; D is unresolved. This CDR3 comprises 14 residues. Trimming removed 1 base from V and 7 bases from J, with 14 bases in between. Germline CDR1 is KGHSH and CDR2 is LQKENI. This chain's CDR3 is CASSPLIPQLEQYF. CDR3 in DNA: TGTGCCAGCTCACCACTGATCCCCCAGTTGGAGCAGTACTTC.

In the case of this clone: At one of its ends the junction is not consistent with the germline gene, which may arise from a read error. The rearrangement links TRBV7-7 to TRBJ2-3; no reliable D call. CDR3 length equals 13 residues. From germline, CDR1 is SSHAT and CDR2 FNYEAQ (reference sequence). The CDR3 region has the DNA TGTGCTAGCAGCCCTCGTTTAGAAGATACGCAGTATTTT. Protein sequence: CASSPRLEDTQYF.

This clone was counted between two and nine times. The chain employs TRBV6-4 and TRBJ2-5, with 11 bases fitting TRBD2. Trimming at V came to 5 bases and at J to 2 bases, leaving 7 bases not matched to a gene. Looked up from germline, CDR1 is MRHNA and CDR2 is SNTAGT. The CDR3 totals 16 residues. CDR3 DNA sequence: TGTGCCAGCAGTCCCCTAGCGGGAGGAGGGCAAGAGACCCAGTACTTC. Translated, it gives CASSPLAGGGQETQYF.

This clone appeared a few times. The chain joins TRBV27 to TRBJ1-5, with a weak D call TRBD1 (5 bases). Deletions cut 2 bases from V and 4 bases from J, with 6 bases between. Germline loops: CDR1 MNHEY, CDR2 SMNVEV (reference sequence). CDR3 size: 13 residues. The CDR3 here is CASSLAGNQPQHF. CDR3 sequence (DNA): TGTGCCAGCAGTTTAGCAGGGAATCAGCCCCAGCATTTT.

The chain employs TRBV29-1 and TRBJ2-7; 7 positions agree with TRBD1. The J segment lost 4 bases and the V segment lost 6 bases, leaving 12 bases of the junction unmatched. CDR1 and CDR2 (germline): SQVTM, ANQGSEA. The CDR3 spans 14 residues. CDR3 DNA sequence: TGCAGCGTAGCTGCAGGGGGTGGGCTGTACGAGCAGTACTTC. Translated, it gives CSVAAGGGLYEQYF.

This chain links TRBV28 with TRBJ2-7, with 9 positions matching TRBD1. Per germline, CDR1 MDHEN and CDR2 SYDVKM. The CDR3 extends over 15 amino acids. The V segment lost 4 bases and the J segment 3 bases; nucleotides outside the gene matches: 7. The CDR3 is CASSSLPGQGYEQYF. DNA for the CDR3: TGTGCCAGCAGTTCACTTCCGGGACAGGGCTACGAGCAGTACTTC.

The V call is TRBV5-1, the J call TRBJ1-2; 7 bases are shared with TRBD1. J lost 10 bases, V lost 4 bases, and 10 bases had no gene match. Germline CDR1 reads SGHRS; CDR2 reads YFSETQ. This CDR3 is 13 amino acids long. The CDR3 loop reads CASSLIGTEYYTF. The CDR3 nucleotides are TGCGCCAGCAGCCTAATCGGGACAGAGTACTACACCTTC.

The DNA for the CDR3 is TGCAGTGCTCAGGGGGAAGATACGCAGTATTTT. Amino acid sequence: CSAQGEDTQYF. The rearrangement joins TRBV20-1 to TRBJ2-3; 7 bases are a match to TRBD1. The V gene end was trimmed by 5 bases and the J gene end by 5 bases; junction bases not matched to a gene: 1. The CDR3 has 11 residues. Germline loops: CDR1 DFQATT, CDR2 SNEGSKA (reference sequence).

This chain connects TRBV4-2 to TRBJ1-1; TRBD1 agrees at 8 bases. V trimming: 5 bases; J trimming: 1 base; junction bases outside the gene matches: 6. Germline values: CDR1 LGHNA, CDR2 YNFKEQ. This CDR3 contains 15 residues. CDR3 loop: CASSVPGQANTEAFF. CDR3 nucleotide sequence: TGTGCCAGCAGCGTCCCGGGACAGGCGAACACTGAAGCTTTCTTT.

Here the CDR3 DNA reads TGTGCCAGCAGCTTGAGGGAGAGCTCCTACGAGCAGTACTTC. It yields the protein CASSLRESSYEQYF. The V gene is TRBV7-9, the J gene TRBJ2-7; weak D call: TRBD2 (5 bases). CDR1 is SEHNR, CDR2 FQNEAQ, per germline (reference sequence). With 3 bases removed from V and 0 bases from J, the gap between germline ends came to 9 bases. The CDR3 is made up of 14 amino acids.

V and J are TRBV2 and TRBJ2-3; TRBD2 matches at 8 bases. The CDR3 covers 15 residues. Unmatched junction bases numbered 3, after V lost 3 bases and J lost 1 base. Germline CDR1 is SNHLY and CDR2 is FYNNEI. CDR3: CASSDPREGTDTQYF. The CDR3 region has the DNA TGTGCCAGCAGTGATCCGCGGGAGGGCACAGATACGCAGTATTTT. Full variable domain (outside the CDR3, taken from reference TRBV2 and TRBJ2-3): EPEVTQTPSHQVTQMGQEVILRCVPISNHLYFYWYRQILGQKVEFLVSFYNNEISEKSEIFDDQFSVERPDGSNFTLKIRSTKLEDSAMYFCASSDPREGTDTQYFGPGTRLTVL.

The genes are TRBV7-3 and TRBJ2-3; TRBD2 matches at 13 bases. CDR1 is SGHTA and CDR2 is FQGTGA in the germline V gene. The V and J ends lost 6 bases and 4 bases, in that order; junction bases with no gene match: 7. The length of the CDR3 is 16 residues. CDR3 DNA: TGTGCCAGCAGACGCGGACTAGCGGGAGATGCAGATACGCAGTATTTT. It translates to CASRRGLAGDADTQYF. Together with reference TRBV7-3 and TRBJ2-3, the CDR3 gives the full variable domain: GAGVSQTPSNKVTEKGKYVELRCDPISGHTALYWYRQSLGQGPEFLIYFQGTGAADDSGLPNDRFFAVRPEGSVSTLKIQRTERGDSAVYLCASRRGLAGDADTQYFGPGTRLTVL.